Listed below are T cell receptor beta chains from one sample, sequenced in a study of regulatory T cells in long-lasting Graves disease. Using its own MiXCR run on the multiplex PCR reads, TCRdb lists one record per CDR3 protein. The table shows some 330,000 distinct CDR3 sequences, with 12% occurring only once. The same sample was also used in a study of T cells in Graves' hyperthyroidism and ophthalmopathy.

Sequencing used peripheral blood mononuclear cells (PBMCs), obtained at new diagnosis, from a patient treated with antithyroid drugs. All receptors derive from a woman under 30 with Graves disease. Each CDR3 is given with its conserved first and last residue. A D gene is named only where the DNA matches it firmly. The listing skips clone size in some rows; elsewhere it reads once, few, many or a size class.

TRBJ2-5 | TRBV15 | . | . | 12 | CATSSISETQYF | TGTGCCACCAGCAGCATATCGGAGACCCAGTACTTC
TRBJ2-2 | TRBV6-9 | few | TRBD2 | 17 | CASSYRRLAEPPGELFF | TGTGCCAGCAGTTACCGCCGGCTAGCGGAACCTCCAGGGGAGCTGTTTTTT
TRBJ1-1 | TRBV7-3 | once | . | 13 | CASSLNPDTEAFF | TGTGCCAGCAGCTTAAACCCAGACACTGAAGCTTTCTTT
TRBJ2-2 | TRBV6-1 | . | TRBD2 | 17 | CASSILLIAGDTGELFF | TGTGCCAGCAGTATTCTTTTGATAGCGGGGGACACCGGGGAGCTGTTTTTT
TRBJ2-1 | TRBV20-1 | . | . | 16 | CSASLGRTESYNEQFF | TGCAGTGCTAGCCTCGGCCGAACGGAATCCTACAATGAGCAGTTCTTC
TRBJ2-3 | TRBV7-9 | many | . | 14 | CASLLGGVGDTQYF | TGTGCCAGCTTGCTCGGAGGAGTGGGAGATACGCAGTATTTT
TRBJ1-1 | TRBV27 | many | . | 14 | CASSEGTVIAEAFF | TGTGCCAGCAGTGAGGGAACGGTGATCGCTGAAGCTTTCTTT
TRBJ1-5 | TRBV5-1 | few | . | 15 | CASSPRGGRNQPQHF | TGCGCCAGCAGCCCTCGGGGGGGACGCAATCAGCCCCAGCATTTT
TRBJ1-5 | TRBV6-1 | . | TRBD1 | 17 | CASRVQGAPYSNQPQHF | TGTGCCAGCAGGGTTCAGGGGGCCCCATATAGCAATCAGCCCCAGCATTTT
TRBJ1-2 | TRBV2 | many | . | 13 | CASSAIQGGGYTF | TGTGCCAGCAGTGCTATACAGGGCGGTGGCTACACCTTC
TRBJ1-1 | TRBV12-3/TRBV12-4 | many | . | 16 | CASSPPPGLGNTEAFF | TGTGCCAGCAGTCCACCCCCGGGGTTAGGGAACACTGAAGCTTTCTTT
TRBJ2-1 | TRBV3-1 | few | TRBD2 | 15 | CASSQVAGGHNEQFF | TGTGCCAGCAGCCAAGTAGCGGGAGGGCACAATGAGCAGTTCTTC
TRBJ2-5 | TRBV24-1 | many | . | 16 | CATSHGKGPVGETQYF | TGTGCCACCAGTCACGGGAAGGGCCCCGTGGGGGAGACCCAGTACTTC
TRBJ2-1 | TRBV3-1 | . | . | 16 | CASSQRKGYGNNEQFF | TGTGCCAGCAGCCAAAGGAAGGGGTACGGAAACAATGAGCAGTTCTTC
TRBJ2-1 | TRBV28 | many | TRBD2 | 18 | CASSLGTSGSLGTNEQFF | TGTGCCAGCAGTTTAGGGACTAGCGGGTCCCTGGGGACGAATGAGCAGTTCTTC
TRBJ2-7 | TRBV6-1 | many | TRBD2 | 17 | CASSHRIAGSGTYEQYF | TGTGCCAGCAGTCATCGGATAGCGGGGAGTGGAACTTACGAGCAGTACTTC
TRBJ2-7 | TRBV2 | . | . | 16 | CASSYSTYSISYEQYF | TGTGCCAGCAGTTACTCGACTTATTCCATCTCCTACGAGCAGTACTTC
TRBJ1-1 | TRBV10-3 | . | . | 16 | CAISEMRQVDFTEAFF | TGTGCCATCAGTGAAATGCGACAGGTAGACTTCACTGAAGCTTTCTTT
TRBJ2-3 | TRBV20-1 | many | TRBD1 | 14 | CSALRTGRTDTQYF | TGCAGTGCCCTCCGGACAGGGCGAACAGATACGCAGTATTTT
TRBJ1-1 | TRBV7-9 | many | . | 17 | CASSLPGREGKNTEAFF | TGTGCCAGCAGCTTACCGGGACGGGAAGGGAAGAACACTGAAGCTTTCTTT
TRBJ1-1 | TRBV29-1 | many | TRBD1 | 14 | CSVAGTGVNTEAFF | TGCAGCGTTGCAGGGACAGGGGTGAACACTGAAGCTTTCTTT
TRBJ2-1 | TRBV30 | . | . | 10 | CAWSVNEQFF | TGTGCCTGGAGTGTGAATGAGCAGTTCTTC
TRBJ2-2 | TRBV10-3 | . | TRBD2 | 15 | CAISSGGGNTGELFF | TGTGCCATCAGTAGCGGGGGGGGAAACACCGGGGAGCTGTTTTTT
TRBJ2-1 | TRBV6-2/TRBV6-3 | . | . | 15 | CASTTGGPGYNEQFF | TGTGCCAGCACCACCGGGGGGCCGGGTTACAATGAGCAGTTCTTC
TRBJ2-1 | TRBV4-3 | . | . | 16 | CASSQGRFELYNEQFF | TGCGCCAGCAGCCAAGGCAGGTTCGAACTGTACAATGAGCAGTTCTTC
TRBJ1-4 | TRBV12-3/TRBV12-4 | many | . | 15 | CASSRWRATNEKLFF | TGTGCCAGCAGCCGCTGGAGAGCAACTAATGAAAAACTGTTTTTT
TRBJ2-3 | TRBV6-1 | many | . | 13 | CASSLQRRDTQYF | TGTGCCAGCAGCTTACAGAGGAGGGATACGCAGTATTTT
TRBJ1-2 | TRBV28 | many | . | 14 | CASRLRGSNYGYTF | TGTGCCAGCAGATTGAGGGGGTCTAACTATGGCTACACCTTC
TRBJ1-1 | TRBV6-9 | . | . | 13 | CASSLNRRSEAFF | TGTGCCAGCAGTTTAAACAGGCGTTCTGAAGCTTTCTTT
TRBJ1-1 | TRBV7-2 | few | TRBD1 | 14 | CASSLDRGPTEAFF | TGTGCCAGCAGCTTAGACAGGGGGCCAACTGAAGCTTTCTTT
TRBJ1-1 | TRBV4-1 | many | TRBD1 | 15 | CASATTGAVYSEAFF | TGCGCCAGCGCTACCACAGGGGCTGTCTACTCAGAAGCTTTCTTT
TRBJ2-3 | TRBV27 | few | . | 17 | CASSVGWPRKTTDTQYF | TGTGCCAGCAGTGTTGGATGGCCTAGGAAGACCACAGATACGCAGTATTTC
TRBJ1-2 | TRBV12-3/TRBV12-4 | many | . | 13 | CASKRSPYGGYTF | TGTGCCAGCAAGCGATCCCCGTATGGGGGCTACACCTTC
TRBJ1-6 | TRBV9 | few | . | 14 | CASSVEQTNSPLHF | TGTGCCAGCAGCGTAGAACAAACCAATTCACCCCTCCACTTT
TRBJ2-5 | TRBV7-2 | many | . | 12 | CASSLGQETQYF | TGTGCCAGCAGCTTAGGCCAAGAGACCCAGTACTTC
TRBJ2-7 | TRBV20-1 | many | . | 16 | CSALGSRAGAPYEQYF | TGCAGTGCTCTAGGATCTCGGGCAGGGGCCCCCTACGAGCAGTACTTC
TRBJ2-3 | TRBV7-2 | many | TRBD2 | 16 | CASSLSLAGNTDTQYF | TGTGCCAGCAGCCTCTCACTAGCGGGAAATACAGATACGCAGTATTTT
TRBJ1-2 | TRBV12-3/TRBV12-4 | few | . | 13 | CASSLLRNYGYTF | TGTGCCAGCAGTTTACTACGTAACTATGGCTACACCTTC
TRBJ2-1 | TRBV10-1 | many | . | 17 | CASSKSGLLRGLNEQFF | TGCGCCAGCAGTAAGAGCGGGCTTCTACGGGGACTCAATGAGCAGTTCTTC
TRBJ1-6 | TRBV2 | many | . | 15 | CASSQDGGNNSPLHF | TGTGCCAGCAGTCAGGACGGAGGAAATAATTCACCCCTCCACTTT